These 8 T cell receptor beta chains came from one sample sequenced in a study of blood T cell repertoires in COVID-19. Data came from immunoSEQ multiplex PCR; TCRdb stores just in-frame clones and leaves some out. This sample has 110,000 to 150,000 clones, with approximately 88% found just once. Sequenced material: peripheral blood. The origin of the receptors is a woman in her 50s with acute or convalescent COVID-19.

This sequence joins TRBV2 and TRBJ1-5; TRBD1 aligns across 9 bases. The CDR3 runs to 14 residues. Germline V lookup: CDR1 SNHLY, CDR2 FYNNEI. V gave up 6 bases and J gave up 5 bases; unmatched junction bases: 5. CDR3 region: CASSRTGDDQPQHF. CDR3 sequence (DNA): TGTGCCAGCAGCAGGACAGGGGACGATCAGCCCCAGCATTTT.

DNA of the CDR3: TGTGCCAGCAGTTACGGGTGGAGTGAGCAGTTCTTC. Protein sequence: CASSYGWSEQFF. The chain recombines TRBV6-5 with TRBJ2-1; no reliable D call. The germline V gene encodes CDR1 MNHEY and CDR2 SVGAGI. Trimming took 2 bases from V and 9 from J, leaving 8 bases between them. The CDR3 totals 12 residues.

The gene calls are TRBV5-4 and TRBJ2-3; 8 nucleotides align to TRBD1. There are 16 residues in the CDR3. Germline V gene data show CDR1 as SGHNT and CDR2 as YYREEE (reference sequence). Trimming cost V 0 bases and J 3 bases; bases outside gene matches: 6. The CDR3 coding sequence is TGTGCCAGCAGCTTGGCGCCAGGGGGCACAACAGATACGCAGTATTTT. Protein: CASSLAPGGTTDTQYF.

The rearrangement uses TRBV6-5 and TRBJ1-3; the D gene is possibly TRBD1 (6 bases). V gave up 7 bases and J gave up 7 bases, with 20 bases separating them. Per germline, CDR1 MNHEY and CDR2 SVGAGI. The CDR3 sequence is 15 residues long. CDR3 DNA sequence: TGTGCCAGCACCCTCACTGGGGGGGCAGGGAACACCATATATTTT. Protein sequence: CASTLTGGAGNTIYF.

The gene calls are TRBV27 and TRBJ1-2; D call uncertain. This CDR3 comprises 15 residues. V gave up 5 bases and J gave up 0 bases, with 13 bases separating them. Germline CDR1 and CDR2: MNHEY and SMNVEV (reference sequence). The CDR3, as DNA: TGTGCCAGCAGTCCCCGTTACAGATCTAACTATGGCTACACCTTC. Translated, it gives CASSPRYRSNYGYTF.

The gene calls are TRBV11-2 and TRBJ1-2; D is possibly TRBD1 (6 bases). The V gene's germline CDR1 is SGHAT and CDR2 FQNNGV. V was pared by 0 bases and J by 4 bases, with 12 bases between. The CDR3 extends over 15 amino acids. CDR3 DNA sequence: TGTGCCAGCAGCTTAGATGCGACAGGCTTCTATGGCTACACCTTC. The encoded protein is CASSLDATGFYGYTF.

The chain is built from TRBV19 and TRBJ1-1; no clear D. Trimming shortened V by 0 bases and J by 7 bases, and 9 bases separated the two germline ends. Germline V gene data show CDR1 as LNHDA and CDR2 as SQIVND (reference sequence). The CDR3 is 13 amino acids. This chain's CDR3 is CASSIDLHLEAFF. CDR3 sequence (DNA): TGTGCCAGTAGTATAGATTTACACCTTGAAGCTTTCTTT.

The table lists this clone with a few counts. J is TRBJ2-7 and V is TRBV18, with a weak D call TRBD2 (5 bases). The germline V and J ends were trimmed by 6 bases and 4 bases, with 10 bases remaining between them. Germline V CDR1 and CDR2: KGHSH, LQKENI. CDR3 size: 12 residues. The CDR3 DNA reads as TGTGCCAGCTCGCGAGCGGTATACGAGCAGTACTTC. Its protein product is CASSRAVYEQYF.